This entry describes one TCR beta chain. These data originate in a study of shared clonotypes between healthy human individuals. Cells designated naive CD8 were CD45RO-negative and were positively selected for CCR7, with terminally differentiated effector memory CD45RA+ cells excluded. Those who donated were healthy HIV-negative adults, with no recent acute infections or vaccinations reported. Deep was the level used in running the assay. Using immunoSEQ multiplex PCR, the repertoire was profiled, and TCRdb retains in-frame clones only, with some absent. The sample includes about 2,200,000 clones, about 92% of them seen just once. The V and J ends lost 2 bases and 8 bases respectively, with 12 bases between them. This CDR3 comprises 13 residues. Per germline, CDR1 WSHSY and CDR2 SAAADI.

The chain is built from TRBV10-2 and TRBJ1-1; D call uncertain. This sequence originates from a man in his late teens or twenties in good health. Some clones in this sample may be carry-over from other donors' samples. The sequenced material came from naive CD8+ T cells from PBMCs. CDR3 in amino acids: CASSEAGVAEAFF. The CDR3 bases are TGCGCCAGCAGTGAGGCCGGGGTTGCCGAAGCTTTCTTT.